This TCR beta chain stems from a study of shared T cell receptors in the human thymus. The V and J ends lost 6 bases and 1 base respectively, with 9 bases between them. There are 13 residues in the CDR3. Germline V gene data show CDR1 as MDHEN and CDR2 as SYDVKM. TCRdb's table, derived via immunoSEQ multiplex PCR, lists solely in-frame clones and lacks some. The data contain hundreds of thousands of clones, around 87% of them singletons. The same data also contributed to another study, on human thymus T cells. That source adds: Donation came from healthy Finnish infants having corrective surgery for congenital heart defects. Thymus was obtained from resections taken during corrective heart surgery. V and J gene usage appeared biased in thymic and blood repertoires.

This receptor was identified in a boy under two years old with a congenital heart defect. The chain has TRBV28 and TRBJ1-1, with D perhaps matching TRBD1 (6 bases). Sequenced sample: thymocytes. CDR3 nucleotides: TGTGCCAGCAGACTGGACAGGAACACTGAAGCTTTCTTT. Translation gives CASRLDRNTEAFF.